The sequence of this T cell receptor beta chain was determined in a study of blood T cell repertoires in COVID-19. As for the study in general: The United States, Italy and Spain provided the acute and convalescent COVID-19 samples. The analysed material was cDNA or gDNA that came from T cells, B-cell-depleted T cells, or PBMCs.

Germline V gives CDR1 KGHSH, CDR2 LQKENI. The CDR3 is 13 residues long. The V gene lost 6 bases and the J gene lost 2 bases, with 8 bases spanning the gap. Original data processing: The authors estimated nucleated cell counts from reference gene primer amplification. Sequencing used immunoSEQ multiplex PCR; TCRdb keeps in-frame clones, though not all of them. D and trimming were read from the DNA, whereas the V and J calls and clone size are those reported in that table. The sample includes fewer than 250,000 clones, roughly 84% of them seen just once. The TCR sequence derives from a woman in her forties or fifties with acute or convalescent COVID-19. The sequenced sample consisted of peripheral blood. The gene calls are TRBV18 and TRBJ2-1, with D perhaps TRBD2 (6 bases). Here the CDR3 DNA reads TGTGCCAGCTCTAGCGGACCCTACAATGAGCAGTTCTTC. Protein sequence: CASSSGPYNEQFF.